This entry describes one TCR beta chain. Measured with immunoSEQ multiplex PCR; TCRdb has only the in-frame clones, and not every one. Of fewer than 30,000 clones listed, approximately 86% were seen once; the top ten hold just over 5%. These data are taken from a study of blood T cell repertoires in COVID-19. Across the whole study: Samples taken during acute and convalescent COVID-19 were collected in the United States, Italy and Spain.

V was clipped by 5 bases and J by 0 bases; unmatched bases: 6. The CDR3 spans 15 residues. Germline V lookup: CDR1 SGHTA, CDR2 FQGNSA. Sequencing was done on a sample of peripheral blood. The clonotype was recovered from a man between 45 and 60 years old with active COVID-19. The chain employs TRBV7-2 and TRBJ2-7; TRBD1 matches 8 bases. DNA for the CDR3: TGTGCCAGCAGCGGACAGGGCCGGGGCTCCTACGAGCAGTACTTC. Amino acids: CASSGQGRGSYEQYF.